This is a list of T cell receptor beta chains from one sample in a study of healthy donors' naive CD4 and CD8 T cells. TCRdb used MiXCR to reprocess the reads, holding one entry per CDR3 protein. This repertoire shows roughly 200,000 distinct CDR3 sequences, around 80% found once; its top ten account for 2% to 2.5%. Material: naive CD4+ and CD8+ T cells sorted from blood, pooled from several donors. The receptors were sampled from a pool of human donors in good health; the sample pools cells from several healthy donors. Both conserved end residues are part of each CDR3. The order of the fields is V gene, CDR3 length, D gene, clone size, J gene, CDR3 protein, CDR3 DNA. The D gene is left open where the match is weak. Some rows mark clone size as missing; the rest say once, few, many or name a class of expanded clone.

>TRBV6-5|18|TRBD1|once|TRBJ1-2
CASSEEGPWQGVNYSYTF
TGTGCCAGCAGTGAAGAAGGTCCCTGGCAGGGGGTTAACTATAGCTACACCTTC
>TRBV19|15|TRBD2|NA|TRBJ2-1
CASSKGSGIVNEQFF
TGTGCCAGTAGTAAGGGTAGCGGGATAGTCAATGAGCAGTTCTTC
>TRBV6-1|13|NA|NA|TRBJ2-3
CASSHLYTDTQYF
TGTGCCAGCAGCCACCTCTACACAGATACGCAGTATTTT
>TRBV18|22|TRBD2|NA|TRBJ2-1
CASSPLRQTGTSGRAFYNEQFF
TGTGCCAGCTCACCACTCCGGCAGACAGGGACTAGCGGGAGGGCCTTTTACAATGAGCAGTTCTTC
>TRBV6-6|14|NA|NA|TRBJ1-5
CASSDRGSNQPQHF
TGTGCCAGCAGCGACCGCGGTAGCAATCAGCCCCAGCATTTT
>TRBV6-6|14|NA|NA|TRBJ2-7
CASSYTDGPWEQYF
TGTGCCAGCAGTTACACTGACGGGCCCTGGGAGCAGTACTTC
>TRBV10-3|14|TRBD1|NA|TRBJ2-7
CAISESATGGEQYF
TGTGCCATCAGTGAGTCGGCGACAGGGGGAGAGCAGTACTTC
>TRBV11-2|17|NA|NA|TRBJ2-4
CASSSASYVERRNIQYF
TGTGCCAGCAGCTCGGCCTCCTACGTGGAGAGGCGAAACATTCAGTACTTC
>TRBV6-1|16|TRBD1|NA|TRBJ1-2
CAIWEDRGESVYGYTF
TGTGCCATCTGGGAAGACAGGGGCGAGTCCGTCTATGGCTACACCTTC
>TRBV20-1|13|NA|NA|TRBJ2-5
CSARTYLGETQYF
TGCAGTGCTAGAACCTACTTGGGGGAGACCCAGTACTTC
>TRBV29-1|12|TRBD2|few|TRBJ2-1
CSVETSGNEQFF
TGCAGCGTTGAGACTAGCGGCAATGAGCAGTTCTTC
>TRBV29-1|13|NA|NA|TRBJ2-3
CSVRTAYTDTQYF
TGCAGCGTGAGGACCGCCTACACAGATACGCAGTATTTT
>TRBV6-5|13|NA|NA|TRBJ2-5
CASAGSLIETQYF
TGTGCCAGCGCTGGGTCCTTGATAGAGACCCAGTACTTC
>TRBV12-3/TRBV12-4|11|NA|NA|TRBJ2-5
CASKGGETQYF
TGTGCCAGCAAAGGTGGGGAGACCCAGTACTTC
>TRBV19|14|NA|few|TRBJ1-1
CASSMANWNTEAFF
TGTGCCAGTAGTATGGCCAACTGGAACACTGAAGCTTTCTTT
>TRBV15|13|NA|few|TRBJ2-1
CATSRDWGREQFF
TGTGCCACCAGCAGAGATTGGGGCCGAGAGCAGTTCTTC
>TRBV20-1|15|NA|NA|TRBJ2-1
CSAREVGGSYNEQFF
TGCAGTGCTAGAGAGGTCGGAGGCTCCTACAATGAGCAGTTCTTC
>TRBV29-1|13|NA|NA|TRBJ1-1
CSVARGLNTEAFF
TGCAGCGTTGCAAGGGGCCTTAACACTGAAGCTTTCTTT
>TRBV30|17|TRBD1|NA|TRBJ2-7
CAWSVKGGGTGVNEQYF
TGTGCCTGGAGTGTAAAGGGAGGTGGGACAGGGGTCAACGAGCAGTACTTC
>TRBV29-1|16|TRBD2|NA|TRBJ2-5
CSVELISGRTQETQYF
TGCAGCGTTGAACTTATAAGCGGGAGAACCCAAGAGACCCAGTACTTC
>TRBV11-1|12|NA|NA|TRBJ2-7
CASSESSYEQYF
TGTGCCAGCAGCGAAAGCTCCTACGAGCAGTACTTC
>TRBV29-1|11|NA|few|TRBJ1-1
CSVEEINGSFF
TGCAGCGTTGAAGAGATCAACGGGTCTTTCTTT
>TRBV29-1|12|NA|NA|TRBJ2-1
CSVGLDPNEQFF
TGCAGCGTTGGGCTAGACCCCAATGAGCAGTTCTTC